This TCR beta chain was observed in a study of T cell repertoires in cytomegalovirus infection. The study's findings and limits: HLA-C-restricted CMV clonotypes gave the most frequent clonotype in two of eight donors.

The CDR3 is made up of 15 amino acids. Germline V gene lookup returns CDR1 SGHTA and CDR2 FQGNSA. V trimming: 3 bases; J trimming: 7 bases; junction bases outside the gene matches: 10. MiXCR, run by TCRdb on the reads, gives a single entry per CDR3 protein. The repertoire consists of 550,000 to 700,000 distinct CDR3 sequences, with 40% occurring once and the leading ten covering around 48%. About this clonotype itself: Its matching antigen is unknown.

This rearrangement joins TRBV7-2 to TRBJ2-5; 8 nucleotides agree with TRBD2. This material consisted of cultured PBMCs, taken from culture after CMV antigen stimulation. The clonotype originates from a human donor in good health (CMV status not recorded). Some clones in this sample may be carry-over from other donors' samples. The CDR3 region is CASSFNGGAGGTQYF. The CDR3 region has the DNA TGTGCCAGCAGCTTTAACGGGGGGGCCGGTGGGACCCAGTACTTC.